A selection of T cell receptor beta chains follows, all from one sample in a study of long-term antiretroviral therapy in people with HIV. Assay used: immunoSEQ multiplex PCR; TCRdb lists only in-frame clones, some missing. The data contain 9,500 or so clones, about 69% of them singletons. The material sequenced was unsorted PBMCs, taken 1.8 years before starting antiretroviral therapy. The receptors originated from a middle-aged man with HIV. Both conserved end residues are part of each CDR3. A D gene is named only where the DNA matches it firmly. Clone size is stated in some rows and not others, as once, few, many or a class when expanded.

size,J,D,V,CDR3,DNA
-,TRBJ1-1,TRBD1,TRBV7-9,CASSEQGKGTEAFF,TGTGCCAGCAGCGAACAGGGGAAGGGCACTGAAGCTTTCTTT
-,TRBJ2-7,TRBD1,TRBV19,CASSIRQGVYEQYF,TGTGCCAGTAGTATCCGACAGGGGGTCTACGAGCAGTACTTC
-,TRBJ2-1,TRBD2,TRBV18,CASSPLAGAYNEQFF,TGTGCCAGCTCACCGCTAGCGGGGGCCTACAATGAGCAGTTCTTC
-,TRBJ1-1,-,TRBV30,CAWSLTGDTEAFF,TGTGCCTGGAGTCTAACGGGGGACACTGAAGCTTTCTTT
-,TRBJ2-2,-,TRBV9,CASSVAGTPGELFF,TGTGCCAGCAGCGTAGCGGGGACACCCGGGGAGCTGTTTTTT
-,TRBJ1-1,TRBD1,TRBV5-1,CASSFGQGTFMNTEAFF,TGCGCCAGCAGCTTTGGACAGGGGACGTTCATGAACACTGAAGCTTTCTTT
-,TRBJ2-6,-,TRBV6-1,CASSEGTGPGANVLTF,TGTGCCAGCAGTGAAGGTACAGGGCCTGGGGCCAACGTCCTGACTTTC
-,TRBJ1-4,TRBD1,TRBV6-5,CASSYSPVGQDEKLFF,TGTGCCAGCAGTTACTCCCCCGTCGGACAGGATGAAAAACTGTTTTTT
-,TRBJ2-3,-,TRBV5-6,CASSLRGDTQYF,TGTGCCAGCAGCTTGAGGGGGGATACGCAGTATTTT
-,TRBJ1-2,-,TRBV29-1,CSVEDPGSGNYGYTF,TGCAGCGTTGAGGACCCGGGTTCTGGAAACTATGGCTACACCTTC
-,TRBJ1-6,-,TRBV30,CAWGGLASPLHF,TGTGCCTGGGGGGGGTTAGCTTCACCCCTCCACTTT
-,TRBJ1-1,-,TRBV4-1,CASSQDRRQTVNTEAFF,TGCGCCAGCAGCCAAGATCGGAGGCAGACTGTGAACACTGAAGCTTTCTTT
-,TRBJ1-1,-,TRBV18,CASSPEWHEAFF,TGTGCCAGCTCACCAGAGTGGCATGAAGCTTTCTTT
-,TRBJ1-3,-,TRBV6-1,CASSPQGSRNTIYF,TGTGCCAGCAGTCCTCAAGGGTCGCGAAACACCATATATTTT
once,TRBJ2-2,-,TRBV30,CAWSGIYTGELFF,TGTGCCTGGTCCGGTATCTACACCGGGGAGCTGTTTTTT
-,TRBJ2-2,TRBD2,TRBV29-1,CSGRTSENTGELFF,TGCAGCGGGAGGACTAGCGAGAACACCGGGGAGCTGTTTTTT
-,TRBJ1-4,-,TRBV14,CASSQGVSGSAGKLFF,TGTGCCAGCAGCCAAGGGGTCTCTGGGTCCGCGGGTAAACTGTTTTTT
-,TRBJ2-5,TRBD2,TRBV5-1,CASSLAGGLDSQETQYF,TGCGCCAGCAGCCTGGCGGGGGGCTTAGACTCCCAAGAGACCCAGTACTTC
-,TRBJ2-3,TRBD2,TRBV9,CASSVVAGGPASTDTQYF,TGTGCCAGCAGCGTAGTCGCGGGGGGGCCGGCAAGCACAGATACGCAGTATTTT
few,TRBJ2-7,TRBD2,TRBV6-6,CASSATSGGPYEQYF,TGTGCCAGCAGTGCGACTAGCGGGGGGCCTTACGAGCAGTACTTC
-,TRBJ2-3,-,TRBV6-6,CASSFGARPDTQYF,TGTGCCAGCAGTTTTGGGGCGAGGCCAGATACGCAGTATTTT
-,TRBJ2-2,-,TRBV19,CASALRADVNTGELFF,TGTGCCAGTGCTCTGCGGGCAGACGTGAACACCGGGGAGCTGTTTTTT
few,TRBJ1-5,-,TRBV7-9,CASSSTGFQPQHF,TGTGCCAGCAGCTCCACAGGGTTTCAGCCCCAGCATTTT
-,TRBJ2-5,-,TRBV4-1,CASSHPSRVGETQYF,TGCGCCAGCAGCCATCCCTCAAGGGTGGGGGAGACCCAGTACTTC
-,TRBJ2-5,-,TRBV6-5,CASSLQFSRYQETQYF,TGTGCCAGCAGTTTGCAGTTTTCTAGATATCAAGAGACCCAGTACTTC
-,TRBJ2-7,TRBD2,TRBV27,CASSLRGAAYEQYF,TGTGCCAGCAGTTTGCGGGGGGCGGCATACGAGCAGTACTTC
-,TRBJ2-7,-,TRBV7-8,CASSLVPLGAYEQYF,TGTGCCAGCAGCTTAGTTCCCCTTGGGGCCTACGAGCAGTACTTC